The 7 T cell receptor beta chains given below trace back to one sample, sequenced in a study of blood T cell repertoires in COVID-19. Clones were read by immunoSEQ multiplex PCR, and TCRdb kept only the in-frame ones, dropping some. The sample has about 48,000 clones, under 90% seen once; the top ten hold almost 6%. Specimen: peripheral blood. The receptors here all came from a woman in her fifties or sixties with acute or convalescent COVID-19.

The chain's CDR3 is CASSLTGGLGYTF. The DNA for the CDR3 is TGTGCCAGCAGCCTAACAGGGGGATTGGGCTACACCTTC. V and J are TRBV9 and TRBJ1-2; TRBD1 aligns across 8 bases. The length of the CDR3 is 13 residues. Germline V gene sequence: CDR1 SGDLS, CDR2 YYNGEE. J gave up 8 bases and V 4 bases, and 7 bases lay outside the gene matches.

On this clone itself: One junction end disagrees with the germline gene, perhaps due to a read error. This chain connects TRBV2 to TRBJ2-4; D may be TRBD2 (6 bases). This CDR3 has 11 amino acids. Germline CDR1 and CDR2: SNHLY and FYNNEI. The CDR3 coding sequence is TGTGCCAGCCCCCGGGGGACTTCCGCAGGCTTC. Translated: CASPRGTSAGF.

The chain uses TRBV2 and TRBJ1-5; 9 bases fit TRBD1. This CDR3 is built from 15 residues. Germline V lookup: CDR1 SNHLY, CDR2 FYNNEI. The J segment lost 7 bases and the V segment lost 5 bases, leaving 9 bases of the junction unmatched. DNA for the CDR3: TGTGCCAGCAGTTCAACAGGGGGCGCAAGGCAGCCCCAGCATTTT. This gives the protein CASSSTGGARQPQHF.

The gene calls are TRBV7-3 and TRBJ2-1, with 7 bases that match TRBD2. J was trimmed by 3 bases and V by 3 bases; bases with no gene match: 5. CDR1 and CDR2 (germline): SGHTA, FQGTGA. The length of the CDR3 is 15 residues. The CDR3 DNA follows: TGTGCCAGCAGCTTTCTAGCGGAAATCTACAATGAGCAGTTCTTC. As protein: CASSFLAEIYNEQFF.

The chain recombines TRBV19 with TRBJ1-5; tentative D call: TRBD1 (6 bases). The germline V gene encodes CDR1 LNHDA and CDR2 SQIVND (reference sequence). The V gene lost 4 bases and the J gene lost 0 bases, with 10 bases spanning the gap. The CDR3 totals 15 residues. CDR3 nucleotides: TGTGCCAGTAGTACGACAGGTTATAGCAATCAGCCCCAGCATTTT. This translates into CASSTTGYSNQPQHF.

This clone was seen a few times. The chain uses TRBV7-2 and TRBJ2-3, with a tentative D call TRBD1 (5 bases). The CDR3 contains 12 residues. Trimming took 5 bases from V and 6 from J, leaving 9 bases between them. In germline, CDR1 is SGHTA, CDR2 FQGNSA. CDR3 amino acids: CASSPQEDTQYF. For the CDR3, the DNA is TGTGCCAGCAGCCCACAGGAGGATACGCAGTATTTT.

CDR3 sequence reads: CASSMGLLSTDTQYF. CDR3 coding DNA: TGTGCCAGCAGCATGGGACTTTTGAGCACAGATACGCAGTATTTT. The genes are TRBV7-2 and TRBJ2-3; D may be TRBD2 (6 bases). Germline CDR1 is SGHTA and CDR2 is FQGNSA. V was clipped by 5 bases and J by 0 bases, with 12 bases between them. The CDR3 extends over 15 amino acids.